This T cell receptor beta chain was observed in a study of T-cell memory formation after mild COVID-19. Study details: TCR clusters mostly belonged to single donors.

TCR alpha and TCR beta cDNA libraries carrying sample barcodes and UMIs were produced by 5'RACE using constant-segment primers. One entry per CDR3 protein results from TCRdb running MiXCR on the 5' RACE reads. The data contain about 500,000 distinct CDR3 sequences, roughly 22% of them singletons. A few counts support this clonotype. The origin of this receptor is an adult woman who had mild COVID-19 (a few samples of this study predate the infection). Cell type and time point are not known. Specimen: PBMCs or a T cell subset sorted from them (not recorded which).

The CDR3 sequence: CASSPGQGARNSYEQYF. As DNA, the CDR3 is TGTGCCAGCAGTCCGGGACAGGGGGCACGTAACTCCTACGAGCAGTACTTC. The chain recombines TRBV27 with TRBJ2-7, with 12 bases aligning to TRBD1. Germline CDR1 MNHEY, CDR2 SMNVEV (reference sequence). This CDR3 is 17 amino acids long. Trimming cost V 5 bases and J 0 bases; bases outside gene matches: 8.